This entry features one T cell receptor (beta chain) sequence. The antigen remains undetermined. Unexposed donor CD4+ T cells date from about 2011-2018, before the COVID-19 pandemic. The cells were cultured for 9 to 11 days before CD4+ T cells were isolated. Using immunoSEQ multiplex PCR, the repertoire was profiled, and TCRdb retains in-frame clones only, with some absent. The repertoire holds more than 20,000 clones, about 80% seen once, with about 16% in the top ten. Per the germline V gene, CDR1 is SQVTM and CDR2 is ANQGSEA. The CDR3 has 14 residues. V lost 4 bases and J 7 bases, leaving 17 bases between the germline ends. The data stem from a study of CD4 T cells in relation to SARS-CoV-2 and coronaviruses.

Sequenced: CD4+ T cells from PBMCs, cultured in vitro. The chain uses TRBV29-1 and TRBJ2-1; D assignment may be TRBD1 or TRBD2 (5 bases each). The clonotype originates from a human donor in good health. CDR3 region: CSVGGAAAWNEQFF. CDR3 coding DNA: TGCAGCGTTGGAGGGGCCGCGGCGTGGAATGAGCAGTTCTTC.